These 18 T cell receptor beta chains were sequenced from one sample in a study of CD8+ T cells in alopecia areata. The treatment denotes: oral pan-JAK inhibitor, 5-10 mg twice daily. Sequencing used cDNA as its template, made by extracting RNA and reverse transcribing it. The data were produced by immunoSEQ multiplex PCR, yet TCRdb's version contains in-frame clones alone and is incomplete. Of 200,000 to 250,000 clones in the sample, 64% were seen once. Sequencing used CD4+ T cells sorted from blood, obtained at week 4, from a patient treated with tofacitinib. Receptors originate from a human donor with alopecia areata.

This clone was picked up a small number of times. J is TRBJ2-5 and V is TRBV2; 7 bases match TRBD1. J gave up 6 bases and V 6 bases, and 19 bases lay outside the gene matches. Germline V gene lookup returns CDR1 SNHLY and CDR2 FYNNEI. This CDR3 contains 17 residues. The CDR3 is CASSQNPSTGKRQTQYF. CDR3 bases: TGTGCCAGCAGCCAGAATCCGTCGACAGGGAAACGGCAGACCCAGTACTTC. The full variable domain, its missing parts supplied by reference TRBV2 and TRBJ2-5, is EPEVTQTPSHQVTQMGQEVILRCVPISNHLYFYWYRQILGQKVEFLVSFYNNEISEKSEIFDDQFSVERPDGSNFTLKIRSTKLEDSAMYFCASSQNPSTGKRQTQYFGPGTRLLVL.

The V gene is TRBV5-4, the J gene TRBJ2-3; 8 nucleotides line up with TRBD2. From germline, CDR1 is SGHNT and CDR2 YYREEE (reference sequence). CDR3 length: 15 amino acids. The ends lost 1 base at V and 3 bases at J; junction bases unmatched: 4. The CDR3 loop is CASSLSGGITDTQYF. The DNA for the CDR3 is TGTGCCAGCAGCTTGAGCGGGGGAATTACAGATACGCAGTATTTT. Full variable domain (outside the CDR3, taken from reference TRBV5-4 and TRBJ2-3): ETGVTQSPTHLIKTRGQQVTLRCSSQSGHNTVSWYQQALGQGPQFIFQYYREEENGRGNFPPRFSGLQFPNYSSELNVNALELDDSALYLCASSLSGGITDTQYFGPGTRLTVL.

The gene calls are TRBV19 and TRBJ1-6; 8 bases are a match to TRBD1. This CDR3 comprises 13 residues. J lost 10 bases, V lost 6 bases, and 5 bases had no gene match. From germline, CDR1 is LNHDA and CDR2 SQIVND (reference sequence). This chain's CDR3 is CASSGQGRSPLHF. Written as DNA, the CDR3 is TGTGCCAGTAGCGGACAGGGTAGGTCACCCCTCCACTTT.

The chain links TRBV15 to TRBJ2-5, with 7 bases aligning to TRBD1. Unmatched junction bases numbered 8, after V lost 5 bases and J lost 5 bases. The CDR3 totals 14 residues. Germline V gene data show CDR1 as LNHNV and CDR2 as YYDKDF (reference sequence). The CDR3 loop is CATSSGQAGETQYF. The DNA for the CDR3 is TGTGCCACCAGCTCCGGACAGGCTGGGGAGACCCAGTACTTC.

This clone appeared once. The rearrangement links TRBV27 to TRBJ2-7; D remains unclear. CDR3 length: 14 residues. Trimming pared 3 bases from V and 3 bases from J, leaving 12 bases between. Germline values: CDR1 MNHEY, CDR2 SMNVEV (reference sequence). The CDR3 DNA reads as TGTGCCAGCAGTTTGCCAAAACCAGGCTACGAGCAGTACTTC. Amino acid sequence: CASSLPKPGYEQYF.

The chain uses TRBV11-3 and TRBJ2-7; 8 bases fit TRBD1. V lost 6 bases to trimming and J lost 2 bases; unmatched junction nucleotides: 3. Germline V gives CDR1 SGHNT, CDR2 YENEEA. There are 13 residues in the CDR3. The CDR3 DNA reads as TGTGCCAGCAGTGGGACAGGCACCTACGAGCAGTACTTC. It yields the protein CASSGTGTYEQYF.

In this sample, this clone turned up a few times. The chain recombines TRBV6-1 with TRBJ2-4, with D uncertain. V was clipped by 3 bases and J by 6 bases, with 9 bases between them. The CDR3 totals 13 residues. Germline lookup yields CDR1 MNHNS and CDR2 SASEGT. Here the CDR3 DNA reads TGTGCCAGCAGTGAGGGGTCGGTAAACATTCAGTACTTC. It codes for CASSEGSVNIQYF.

The chain couples TRBV7-2 to TRBJ2-1; the D is unclear. Per germline, CDR1 SGHTA and CDR2 FQGNSA. V was cut by 2 bases and J by 7 bases, with 12 bases left in between. CDR3 size: 14 residues. The CDR3 bases are TGTGCCAGCAGCTTAAAATGGCAACCTAATGAGCAGTTCTTC. Its protein product is CASSLKWQPNEQFF.

This sequence joins TRBV25-1 and TRBJ1-2, with D unresolved. The V and J ends lost 7 bases and 4 bases respectively, with 4 bases between them. The CDR3 contains 10 residues. CDR1 is MGHDK, CDR2 SYGVNS, per germline. The CDR3 DNA reads as TGTGCCAGCATTTGCTATGGCTACACCTTC. This encodes CASICYGYTF.

V is TRBV2 and J is TRBJ2-7; the match to TRBD1 covers 8 bases. The CDR3 is 13 amino acids. V was pared by 11 bases and J by 1 base, with 7 bases of the junction left unmatched. The germline CDR1 and CDR2 sequences are SNHLY and FYNNEI. CDR3 sequence (DNA): TGTGCCGGAAGGGACAGGACTTCCTACGAGCAGTACTTC. The encoded protein is CAGRDRTSYEQYF.

The genes are TRBV7-2 and TRBJ2-7, with unresolved D. With 2 bases removed from V and 6 bases from J, the gap between germline ends came to 11 bases. CDR3 length: 13 amino acids. Germline CDR1 reads SGHTA; CDR2 reads FQGNSA. The CDR3 loop is CASSLKASSEQYF. The CDR3 bases are TGTGCCAGCAGCTTAAAGGCATCGAGCGAGCAGTACTTC.

The chain uses TRBV11-1 and TRBJ2-1; 10 positions agree with TRBD2. The V gene end was trimmed by 1 base and the J gene end by 7 bases; junction bases not matched to a gene: 4. Germline V gene data show CDR1 as SGHAT and CDR2 as FQDESV (reference sequence). The CDR3 sequence is 15 residues long. The CDR3 loop reads CASSLVAGGGNEQFF. CDR3 bases: TGTGCCAGCAGCTTAGTAGCGGGGGGAGGTAATGAGCAGTTCTTC.

The gene calls are TRBV5-6 and TRBJ2-2; D ambiguous. This CDR3 is 13 amino acids long. Deletions cut 3 bases from V and 6 bases from J, with 9 bases between. Germline V gene lookup returns CDR1 SGHDT and CDR2 YYEEEE. CDR3 loop: CASSWARAGELFF. In DNA form, the CDR3 reads TGTGCCAGCAGCTGGGCAAGGGCCGGGGAGCTGTTTTTT.

V usage is TRBV7-2 and J usage is TRBJ2-3, with 8 nucleotides matching TRBD2. The CDR3 covers 16 residues. Germline V gene data show CDR1 as SGHTA and CDR2 as FQGNSA. The J segment lost 1 base and the V segment lost 5 bases, leaving 8 bases of the junction unmatched. The CDR3 spells CASSQDAAGGTDTQYF. The DNA of the CDR3 is TGTGCCAGCAGCCAAGATGCAGCGGGAGGCACAGATACGCAGTATTTT.

The chain joins TRBV7-2 to TRBJ2-7; the D gene is possibly TRBD2 (5 bases). The ends were cut back, 6 bases at V and 2 bases at J, with 14 bases in the middle. Per germline, CDR1 SGHTA and CDR2 FQGNSA. The CDR3 is 14 amino acids. The CDR3 region is CASSLNSGPYEQYF. CDR3 DNA sequence: TGTGCCAGCAGTCTCAACAGCGGTCCCTACGAGCAGTACTTC.

The CDR3 is CASSYMGQGPAFF. DNA for the CDR3: TGTGCCAGCAGTTACATGGGACAGGGGCCAGCTTTCTTT. The J gene is TRBJ1-1, the V gene TRBV6-5, with TRBD1 matching over 10 bases. From germline, CDR1 is MNHEY and CDR2 SVGAGI. The CDR3 has 13 residues. Unmatched junction bases numbered 4, after V lost 2 bases and J lost 10 bases.

In DNA, the CDR3 is TGTGCCAGCAGTTTAGGGGGAGGCTACACCTTC. It codes for CASSLGGGYTF. V is TRBV6-5 and J is TRBJ1-2; perhaps TRBD1 as D (6 bases). This CDR3 contains 11 residues. V gave up 4 bases and J gave up 8 bases, with 8 bases separating them. Germline V lookup: CDR1 MNHEY, CDR2 SVGAGI.

This clone was counted only a few times. The chain combines TRBV30 with TRBJ2-7, with D unclear. V shed 4 bases and J shed 3 bases, with 4 bases lying between them. This CDR3 has 10 residues. From germline, CDR1 is GTSNPN and CDR2 SVGIG (reference sequence). The CDR3 bases are TGTGCCTGGAAGGGCTACGAGCAGTACTTC. Its translation: CAWKGYEQYF.